This T cell receptor beta chain was recovered during a study of cytomegalovirus exposure and HLA in healthy donors. Healthy donors of bone marrow made up the group. Worth noting for this clone: The antigen is not known.

Germline CDR1 reads LGHNA; CDR2 reads YSLEER. The V and J ends lost 1 base and 5 bases respectively, with 14 bases between them. This CDR3 contains 15 residues. The PCR ran on 60 Vbeta and 13 Jbeta primers. Some clones are missing from TCRdb's copy, which holds only in-frame ones; the method was immunoSEQ multiplex PCR. The sample data list more than 85,000 clones. Study conclusions and caveats: A later analysis found most CMV-associated TCR beta chains apparently HLA-restricted.

This chain uses TRBV4-3 with TRBJ2-5; perhaps TRBD1 as D (5 bases). Input material: PBMCs. The clonotype comes from a girl between 5 and 17 years old in good health and CMV-seropositive. As DNA, the CDR3 is TGCGCCAGCAGCCAAGCAGGGTATGAGAGGGAGACCCAGTACTTC. Translation gives CASSQAGYERETQYF.